This T cell receptor (beta chain) emerged from a study of response to subunit inactivated influenza vaccine. Whole-study findings and limits: T cells newly recruited by each seasonal influenza vaccination are few, the authors suggested.

There are 14 residues in the CDR3. Trimming cost V 6 bases and J 0 bases, with 11 bases left between them. The table lists this clonotype with a few counts. Its specificity is not known. TCRdb analysed the RT-PCR reads with MiXCR anew, one entry per CDR3 protein. This table has about 530,000 distinct CDR3 sequences, roughly 10% appearing once. This clonotype was obtained from a man aged 50 to 59 who received an inactivated influenza vaccine. The material sequenced was PBMCs from blood, taken on the day of vaccination. J is TRBJ1-1 and V is TRBV12-3 or TRBV12-4; D gene unclear. The CDR3 loop reads CASSRGSVNTEAFF. CDR3 DNA sequence: TGTGCCAGCAGCCGAGGGTCGGTGAACACTGAAGCTTTCTTT.